The TCR beta chain described here comes from a study of OX40 agonist ivuxolimab in advanced cancers. Findings of the study overall: Low clonal expansion, among the lowest seen, marked partial responders at 0.1-3.0 mg/kg.

Germline V gives CDR1 LNHDA, CDR2 SQIVND (reference sequence). V gave up 3 bases and J gave up 0 bases, with 12 bases separating them. CDR3 length: 16 residues. To note about this clone: The antigen is undetermined.

The data were produced by immunoSEQ multiplex PCR, yet TCRdb's version contains in-frame clones alone and is incomplete. Here the sample spans 37,000 or so clones, around 86% being singletons. Source: CD4+ or CD8+ T cells sorted from blood, taken in a trial of the OX40 agonist ivuxolimab. This clonotype originated in an adult with an advanced solid tumor such as melanoma, head and neck, liver or kidney cancer. The gene calls are TRBV19 and TRBJ1-3; D gene uncertain. In DNA form, the CDR3 reads TGTGCCAGTAGTATCCCGGGAACAAGCTCTGGAAACACCATATATTTT. Translation: CASSIPGTSSGNTIYF.